This note documents a single T cell receptor (beta chain) sequence. Its antigen is undetermined. This sample stems from a study of blood T cells in healthy people across ages. The donors, aged roughly 6 to 90, were healthy Caucasians from Russia. Study-wide points: Diversity estimated from one million T cells was considered an underestimate. Any conclusive comparison of naive versus antigen-experienced cells was prevented by using unsorted PBMCs.

Unmatched junction bases numbered 12, after V lost 0 bases and J lost 5 bases. This CDR3 comprises 17 residues. Germline V gene data show CDR1 as MNHEY and CDR2 as SVGAGI. A sample-barcoded 5' primer and a J-beta primer mix were used in a second PCR of roughly 7 to 12 cycles. TCRdb re-called the 5' RACE reads through MiXCR, storing one row per CDR3 protein. The sample includes 780,000 or so distinct CDR3 sequences, more than 55% of them seen just once. The chain recombines TRBV6-5 with TRBJ2-5; 7 nucleotides agree with TRBD1. The source is a man in his forties in good health. The sequenced sample was blood. The CDR3 reads CASSYSILRGHLETQYF. Written as DNA, the CDR3 is TGTGCCAGCAGTTACTCGATCCTAAGGGGGCATTTGGAGACCCAGTACTTC.